This T cell receptor beta chain is from a study of blood T cell repertoires in COVID-19. As for the study in general: Sites in the United States, Italy and Spain provided acute and convalescent COVID-19 samples.

V lost 6 bases, J lost 0 bases, and 11 bases lay in between. Germline loops: CDR1 LNHDA, CDR2 SQIVND (reference sequence). The CDR3 covers 14 residues. Original methodology: Amplifying reference gene primers gave estimates of nucleated cell counts. Using immunoSEQ multiplex PCR, the repertoire was profiled, and TCRdb retains in-frame clones only, with some absent. V and J calls and clone size come straight from that table; D and trimming were deduced from the DNA. Of under 450,000 clones in the sample, 80% to 85% were seen once. The source of this sequence is a woman between 45 and 60 years old who had recovered from COVID-19. The chain couples TRBV19 to TRBJ1-1; a possible D gene is TRBD1 (5 bases). The source material was PBMCs or T cells enriched from blood (not recorded which). Written as DNA, the CDR3 is TGTGCCAGTAGCGACAGTTCTATGAACACTGAAGCTTTCTTT. It translates to CASSDSSMNTEAFF.